The entry that follows covers one TCR beta chain sequence. Its antigen remains undetermined. Base qualities are not at hand, and no much larger clone is one base apart. The sample belongs to a study of cytomegalovirus exposure and HLA in healthy donors (dated by TCRdb to between 2016 and 2019). In the study overall: According to an earlier analysis of several hundred of the donors, some 180 million T cells yielded over 100 million unique TCR beta sequences and roughly 280 Gb of sequence data. A separate validation cohort of roughly 130 different subjects was used in addition to the 666-subject first cohort. Of the approximately 400 genotyped donors, approximately 80% fell in the genetic ancestry cluster associated with self-reported Caucasian donors. In a later genetic analysis, genome-wide SNP genotypes for about 60% of the 666 donors were used, and that subset was treated as a discovery cohort. The number of donors typed differed by locus, with about 629-640 for A, B, C, DRB1 and DQB1, more than 500 for DQA1, over 600 for DPA1, and some 450 for DPB1. Donor age, sex, ethnicity and CMV serostatus were compiled alongside the repertoire data. On average, roughly 250,000 unique TCR beta nucleotide sequences were sequenced per donor among 350 to 400 genotyped donors of the cohort, with 15% to 20% of those sequences being non-productive. The later analysis used no new phenotypic data to find candidate immune exposures, relying instead on TCR beta sequences and their occurrence across donors. High-throughput TCR immunosequencing, statistical association of individual TCRs with disease status, and machine learning were combined to predict cytomegalovirus infection status. In an earlier analysis of a few hundred of the donors, high-throughput TCR beta sequencing was used to judge whether each TCR beta V gene segment behaved as functional or pseudogenic. Both class I and class II loci were covered by HLA typing, at four-digit resolution. Every repertoire in the discovery cohort had been generated on one and the same sequencing platform. The study aimed to test whether cataloging public T cell receptors could reveal signatures of past pathogen exposure. The study profiled the T cell repertoires of approximately 700 subjects by immunosequencing and related them to cytomegalovirus serostatus. Roughly 5 DR-DQ haplotypes were treated as single units for association and clustering because of strong linkage in the cohort. To study patterns of TCR occurrence, a later analysis re-analyzed previously published TCR beta repertoires from more than 550 donors and added high-resolution HLA genotyping. An early release covering roughly 600 HLA-typed donors comprised roughly 300 gigabases of sequencing data and around 85 million unique TCR sequences. Overall results and qualifications from the work: Most CMV-associated TCR beta chains appeared to be HLA-restricted in a later analysis, and the HLA associations seemed to be driven largely by CMV exposure. The authors suggested that the approach could potentially be generalized to other disease states and immunological phenotypes. Specific HLA alleles were associated with 16,951 TCR beta sequences at a false discovery rate of 0.05 in a later analysis. Because counts were too low, seventeen rarely observed V segments, including chromosome 9 orphons, were excluded from the earlier analysis of around 590 of the donors. In this cohort, only TCR beta chains were sequenced, and detectable features were limited by the absence of alpha or paired-chain data. CMV serostatus was the only immune exposure information available for the cohort. V-gene and J-gene trimming of TCR beta chains was associated with a missense DCLRE1C variant in a later genetic analysis, and the association was replicated in an independent cohort. Linkage disequilibrium might explain the correlated functional status among segregating V segments, but an unknown experimental factor could not be ruled out. In a later analysis, several top co-occurrence clusters were reported to appear linked to parvovirus B19, influenza, CMV and Epstein-Barr virus. In a later analysis, TCR association rates were found to vary across HLA loci, with the most associated TCRs seen for DRB1 alleles and the fewest for HLA-C alleles. Compared with equally common non-associated chains, HLA-associated TCR beta chains in a later analysis were more clonally expanded and had lower generation probabilities. When HLA alleles, especially DR and DQ, strongly co-occurred, attributing TCR associations to individual alleles was difficult. The 87-base-pair reads could not distinguish some IMGT-functional V segments, including TRBV6-2 and TRBV6-3, so those segments were excluded. Most TCR sequences were observed very rarely across donors, whereas some public TCRs were present in many individuals. According to a later genetic analysis, donors in an Asian-associated ancestry cluster had fewer N-insertions in productive TCRs than the roughly 670-donor mean. A cluster of highly shared sequence variants was judged likely to be a technical artifact of the sequencing pipeline. In both the original and validation cohorts, the classifier was reported to diagnose cytomegalovirus status with high specificity and sensitivity. The study listed 150 to 200 TCR beta chains as associated with cytomegalovirus. Because some donors lacked HLA typing at each locus, the association tests relied only on the typed subset. The presence/absence analyses assumed that sequencing depth was roughly uniform across donors, and that assumption may not be true. An earlier analysis of some 560 of the donors showed that most TCR beta V segments appeared in productive rearrangements either about 87% or about 30% of the time, which broadly matched IMGT annotations. A few of the identified cytomegalovirus-associated TCR beta chains were confirmed in vitro to be specific for cytomegalovirus antigens. A further reported finding was that TCR beta sequences accurately predicted the HLA-A and HLA-B alleles for most subjects in the first cohort.

In total, roughly 670 healthy bone marrow donors made up the cohort. At the time of sampling, every cohort member was nominally healthy, though immune exposures that went unrecorded were likely present. The donor was CMV seropositive and belonged to the group of 250 to 350 seropositive cohort members. A peripheral blood sample was collected from each donor, and TCR beta sequencing was performed on peripheral blood mononuclear cells. The Qiagen DNeasy Blood Extraction Kit was used to extract genomic DNA from the blood cell samples. The library came from the immunoSEQ multiplex PCR assay. For the multiplex PCR, a mixture combining 60 forward primers for TCR Vbeta segments and 13 reverse primers for TCR Jbeta segments was used. A multiplex PCR assay on genomic DNA amplified the CDR3 region of rearranged TCR beta genes. On the Illumina HiSeq System, the amplified TCR beta libraries were sequenced as 87-base-pair reads. Per the authors' processing: A later analysis counted tens of millions of unique TCR beta chains across the 666 repertoires, and 9.5 million to 11 million of these chains were shared by at least two donors. A nearest-neighbor algorithm error-corrected the raw reads and collapsed the reads into unique sequences, merging closely related sequences to remove PCR and sequencing errors. Alignment of CDR3 sequences to IMGT reference sequences was used to assign V, D and J gene segments. For a sequence to be retained, a match of at least six nucleotides to both a V gene segment and a J gene segment was required. A rearrangement counted as productive if the CDR3 had no stop codons and remained in frame with V and J, and every other rearrangement counted as non-productive. Following IMGT convention, CDR3 was defined as the stretch from the second conserved V-encoded cysteine up to the conserved J-encoded phenylalanine. Sequences without an unambiguous match to a single V gene segment were excluded from the earlier analysis of about 630 of the donors. An earlier analysis of a few hundred of the donors classified V segments as functional when productive rearrangements were above 56.7% and as segregating when the standard deviation between donors was above 5%. A statistical classification framework was built for diagnosing cytomegalovirus status from the catalog of TCR beta chain sequences. In a later analysis, TCR nucleotide sequences were compared against IMGT/GENE-DB human TR gene sequences so that V and J genes could be assigned. Using the TCRdist pipeline, a later analysis assigned CDR3 sequences along with most-parsimonious VDJ recombination scenarios. In a later analysis, each TCR beta chain was defined by its CDR3 amino acid sequence together with its V-gene family, and reads lacking a unique V-gene family were excluded. A later analysis removed 550 to 650 highly shared, low-generation-probability nucleotide sequences to deal with suspected cross-contamination and a sequencing artifact. A later analysis calculated a clonal expansion index for each public chain from normalized within-repertoire ranks of inferred template counts. In a later analysis, generation probabilities were computed with a VDJ recombination model fitted to out-of-frame rearrangements, and the resulting probabilities were checked against IGoR. In a later analysis, hypergeometric tests were used to score TCR-TCR, TCR-HLA and TCR-CMV co-occurrence, with a repertoire-size bias correction applied to TCR pairs. To estimate false discovery rates, a later analysis permuted the HLA or CMV assignments 20 times. In a later analysis, co-occurring TCRs were grouped using DBSCAN, and TCRdist sequence similarity was added for clustering within HLA-allele-positive subsets. For co-occurrence clustering, repertoires with fewer than 30,000 or more than 120,000 public chains were excluded, along with four or five repertoires with anomalous nucleotide sharing. TCRdb's version of the immuneACCESS table is confined to in-frame rearrangements and falls short of the full clone set. An unresolved V gene accounts for under half of the shortfall where checked; the remainder is of unknown origin. From that table come the V and J calls and clone size; the DNA was used to work out D and trimming. The sample table lists 150,000 to 200,000 clones, about 80% of them with a count of one. The leading ten clones occupy around an eighth of the sample.

The CDR3 runs 16 amino acids, cysteine and phenylalanine included. Only the CDR3 part of the read is kept: 48 bases, read in frame from the first base. CDR1 is given as MDHEN and CDR2 as SYDVKM, both from the germline V gene. V is cut back by 2 bases and J by 0 bases, with 3 bases in the junction unmatched. The receptor was isolated from a man aged 50 to 59 in good health and CMV-seropositive. The V and J genes are TRBV28 and TRBJ2-5; a stretch of 10 junction bases matches TRBD1. Input material: PBMCs. The CDR3 reads as follows: CASSLAGTGDQETQYF. In nucleotides, the sequence is TGTGCCAGCAGTTTAGCCGGGACAGGGGACCAAGAGACCCAGTACTTC.